This record covers a single T cell receptor (beta chain). The germline CDR1 and CDR2 sequences are SGHAT and FQNNGV. The CDR3 length is 15 residues. V trimming: 6 bases; J trimming: 7 bases; junction bases outside the gene matches: 6. Cohort 3 donors were reported recovered after two negative PCRs, clearance, or symptom resolution. The data belong to a study of blood T cell repertoires in COVID-19. Across the whole study: The United States, Italy and Spain supplied acute and convalescent COVID-19 samples. PBMCs, B-cell-depleted T cells, or T cells provided the cDNA or gDNA that made up the material.

Sequenced by immunoSEQ multiplex PCR; TCRdb stores in-frame clones only, minus some. The sample contains a few hundred thousand clones, approximately 83% of which appear only once. The sample taken for sequencing was PBMCs or T cells enriched from blood (not recorded which). The chain recombines TRBV11-2 with TRBJ2-1; TRBD2 matches at 13 bases. This TCR was sampled from a man aged 45 to 65 who had recovered from COVID-19. The CDR3 loop reads CASSLTSGRVNEQFF. For the CDR3, the DNA is TGTGCCAGCAGTCTAACTAGCGGGAGGGTTAATGAGCAGTTCTTC.